This is a list of T cell receptor beta chains from one sample in a study of Graves' ophthalmopathy and Graves' hyperthyroidism. TCRdb used MiXCR to reprocess the multiplex PCR reads, holding one entry per CDR3 protein. The profile covers 300,000 to 500,000 distinct CDR3 sequences, with just over 15% appearing a single time and roughly 7% taken by the ten largest. Sequencing used peripheral blood. The receptors come from a young woman with stable Graves' hyperthyroidism. The CDR3 runs from the conserved cysteine through the conserved F or W. Fields, in order: V gene, J gene, clone size, CDR3 protein. Clone size is given for some rows only: seen once, a few or many times, or a class if the clone is expanded.

v_gene: TRBV6-2/TRBV6-3
j_gene: TRBJ2-5
abundance: many
CDR3aa: CASSSPERGLETQYF

v_gene: TRBV12-3/TRBV12-4
j_gene: TRBJ2-7
abundance: many
CDR3aa: CASSKTGGGSYEQYF

v_gene: TRBV6-2/TRBV6-3
j_gene: TRBJ2-7
abundance: many
CDR3aa: CASSSSRAHEQYF

v_gene: TRBV10-3
j_gene: TRBJ1-6
abundance: -
CDR3aa: CAFAQGPNSPLHF

v_gene: TRBV12-3/TRBV12-4
j_gene: TRBJ1-1
abundance: many
CDR3aa: CASSSFGEAFF

v_gene: TRBV5-1
j_gene: TRBJ1-6
abundance: many
CDR3aa: CASSLEANSPLHF

v_gene: TRBV19
j_gene: TRBJ1-5
abundance: many
CDR3aa: CASSIDFAGQGWQPQHF

v_gene: TRBV12-3/TRBV12-4
j_gene: TRBJ1-5
abundance: many
CDR3aa: CASSLALRGGQPQHF

v_gene: TRBV19
j_gene: TRBJ1-5
abundance: -
CDR3aa: CAAGGRGNQPQHF

v_gene: TRBV2
j_gene: TRBJ1-5
abundance: many
CDR3aa: CASTPGFLGSGGGNQPQHF

v_gene: TRBV20-1
j_gene: TRBJ2-4
abundance: -
CDR3aa: CSARRGGEPKNIQYF

v_gene: TRBV4-1
j_gene: TRBJ1-1
abundance: few
CDR3aa: CASSQAIQGVMNTEAFF

v_gene: TRBV6-5
j_gene: TRBJ1-1
abundance: -
CDR3aa: CASSLRVQLPNTESFF

v_gene: TRBV6-2/TRBV6-3
j_gene: TRBJ2-7
abundance: -
CDR3aa: CASSYSVLTYEQYF

v_gene: TRBV6-1
j_gene: TRBJ2-5
abundance: -
CDR3aa: CASRTGHAGGETQYF

v_gene: TRBV7-9
j_gene: TRBJ1-2
abundance: many
CDR3aa: CASSPFLTAHYGYTF

v_gene: TRBV19
j_gene: TRBJ1-1
abundance: many
CDR3aa: CASRPRGMNTEAFF

v_gene: TRBV6-1
j_gene: TRBJ1-6
abundance: many
CDR3aa: CAVAGVNSPLHF

v_gene: TRBV12-3/TRBV12-4
j_gene: TRBJ1-1
abundance: many
CDR3aa: CASRRDRLTEAFF

v_gene: TRBV20-1
j_gene: TRBJ2-7
abundance: few
CDR3aa: CSASLLRGGEQYF

v_gene: TRBV18
j_gene: TRBJ1-2
abundance: many
CDR3aa: CASSPLPRQGDGYTF

v_gene: TRBV3-1
j_gene: TRBJ1-2
abundance: many
CDR3aa: CASSQVSRGYGYTF

v_gene: TRBV6-1
j_gene: TRBJ1-1
abundance: many
CDR3aa: CASSQGAGGGNTEAFF

v_gene: TRBV7-9
j_gene: TRBJ2-5
abundance: many
CDR3aa: CASSGGEYQETQYF

v_gene: TRBV6-1
j_gene: TRBJ1-5
abundance: many
CDR3aa: CASSEATENQPQHF

v_gene: TRBV2
j_gene: TRBJ1-1
abundance: many
CDR3aa: CASREYSLQGSPEAFF

v_gene: TRBV5-1
j_gene: TRBJ2-5
abundance: many
CDR3aa: CASSLGAGDHPETQYF

v_gene: TRBV15
j_gene: TRBJ2-5
abundance: many
CDR3aa: CATSRDRDTQETQYF

v_gene: TRBV6-2/TRBV6-3
j_gene: TRBJ1-1
abundance: many
CDR3aa: CASRRQGTRNTEAFF

v_gene: TRBV12-3/TRBV12-4
j_gene: TRBJ1-6
abundance: many
CDR3aa: CASSFSGLSLHF

v_gene: TRBV7-3
j_gene: TRBJ2-7
abundance: many
CDR3aa: CASSPDGRINEQYF

v_gene: TRBV20-1
j_gene: TRBJ2-2
abundance: many
CDR3aa: CSAWTSGGSGELFF

v_gene: TRBV7-9
j_gene: TRBJ1-5
abundance: many
CDR3aa: CASSLRVEQPQHF

v_gene: TRBV20-1
j_gene: TRBJ2-2
abundance: -
CDR3aa: CSARAEGTGELFF

v_gene: TRBV13
j_gene: TRBJ1-5
abundance: -
CDR3aa: CASSLGMDSPYNQPQHF

v_gene: TRBV19
j_gene: TRBJ1-5
abundance: many
CDR3aa: CASMGQWNQPQHF

v_gene: TRBV19
j_gene: TRBJ1-5
abundance: many
CDR3aa: CASDAFSNQPQHF

v_gene: TRBV6-5
j_gene: TRBJ1-5
abundance: many
CDR3aa: CASSYRTGGRSNQPQHF

v_gene: TRBV7-2
j_gene: TRBJ1-1
abundance: many
CDR3aa: CASRQGVENTEAFF

v_gene: TRBV7-3
j_gene: TRBJ2-2
abundance: many
CDR3aa: CASSPLVGTGELFF

v_gene: TRBV12-3/TRBV12-4
j_gene: TRBJ1-2
abundance: -
CDR3aa: CASSLGRTAENNGGYTF

v_gene: TRBV27
j_gene: TRBJ1-1
abundance: -
CDR3aa: CASSLSVGGEAFF

v_gene: TRBV5-1
j_gene: TRBJ1-5
abundance: many
CDR3aa: CASSLGTPSNQPQHF

v_gene: TRBV12-3/TRBV12-4
j_gene: TRBJ2-7
abundance: many
CDR3aa: CASSLNSGGKDEQYF